Each of the 6 T cell receptor beta chains below was sequenced from the same sample in a study of T-cell reconstitution after alpha-beta-depleted transplantation in children. A library of TCRbeta sequences, prepared with unique molecular identifiers, was generated. A single record per CDR3 protein comes from TCRdb applying MiXCR to the PCR reads. The sample yields about 500,000 distinct CDR3 sequences, roughly 11% seen once. The sequencing here drew on PBMCs, mostly from graft donor cells, taken 180 days after TCRalphabeta/CD19-depleted stem cell transplant. These receptors came from a female patient aged 2 to 10 who had a stem cell transplant for aplastic anemia, so the T cells may come from the graft donor.

V and J are TRBV10-1 and TRBJ2-1; D is unclear. Trimming stripped 4 bases from V and 7 bases from J, with 11 bases between. The length of the CDR3 is 13 residues. The germline V gene has CDR1 WNHNN and CDR2 SYGVQD (reference sequence). CDR3 residues: CASSVRSPNEQFF. In nucleotides, the CDR3 is TGCGCCAGCAGTGTTCGATCGCCGAATGAGCAGTTCTTC.

This clonotype showed up just a few times. The chain combines TRBV7-3 with TRBJ2-3; D gene uncertain. Germline V gene data show CDR1 as SGHTA and CDR2 as FQGTGA. V lost 5 bases to trimming and J lost 3 bases, with 6 bases between them. This CDR3 region has 12 residues. The CDR3 here is CASSNRTDTQYF. The CDR3 bases are TGTGCCAGCAGCAACAGAACAGATACGCAGTATTTT.

This clonotype has more than one count but fewer than ten. V usage is TRBV11-2 and J usage is TRBJ1-3; D gene uncertain. CDR1 and CDR2 (germline): SGHAT, FQNNGV. V lost 6 bases, J lost 0 bases, and 9 bases lay in between. The CDR3 is made up of 14 amino acids. CDR3: CASRTASSGNTIYF. As DNA, the CDR3 is TGTGCCAGCAGAACAGCCAGCTCTGGAAACACCATATATTTT.

The sample holds many counts of this clonotype. The V and J genes are TRBV7-8 and TRBJ2-1; 8 nucleotides agree with TRBD2. The CDR3 totals 15 residues. The trim removed 6 bases at V and 1 base at J, leaving 5 bases unmatched. CDR1 is SGHVS and CDR2 is FQNEAQ in the germline V gene. The DNA of the CDR3 is TGTGCCAGCAGATTTAGACTAGCGTCCTACAATGAGCAGTTCTTC. It translates to CASRFRLASYNEQFF. Together with reference TRBV7-8 and TRBJ2-1, the CDR3 gives the full variable domain: GAGVSQSPRYKVAKRGQDVALRCDPISGHVSLFWYQQALGQGPEFLTYFQNEAQLDKSGLPSDRFFAERPEGSVSTLKIQRTQQEDSAVYLCASRFRLASYNEQFFGPGTRLTVL.

The table lists this clonotype with a few counts. The chain has TRBV7-2 and TRBJ2-7; 7 bases align to TRBD2. V was pared by 4 bases and J by 7 bases, with 10 bases of the junction left unmatched. The CDR3 has 14 amino acids. Germline CDR1 and CDR2: SGHTA and FQGNSA. The CDR3 nucleotides read TGTGCCAGCAGCTCTAGAGGTCCGGGAGGTGAGCAGTACGTC. This sequence encodes CASSSRGPGGEQYV.

This clonotype was seen repeatedly, ten times or more. The CDR3 region is CASSPHGFVAGSTDTQYF. In nucleotides, the CDR3 is TGTGCCAGCAGCCCACATGGGTTCGTAGCGGGATCCACAGATACGCAGTATTTT. The V gene is TRBV7-3, the J gene TRBJ2-3, with TRBD2 identical over 8 bases. Germline CDR1 reads SGHTA; CDR2 reads FQGTGA. This CDR3 has 18 amino acids. Losses at the gene ends were 5 bases for V and 2 bases for J; bases not matched to a gene: 15.